This TCR beta chain was sequenced in a study of T cell responses to AZD1222 COVID-19 vaccine. The method was immunoSEQ multiplex PCR; TCRdb's version includes in-frame clones alone and lacks a portion of them. The sample has 120,000 to 150,000 clones, around 90% seen once. Regarding the study as a whole: Unmutated regions of variants are reportedly targeted by nearly half of spike-specific TCRs. The number of AZD1222 recipients seropositive at baseline was only five or six. A mostly white British donor set with more females was recruited, and clonal diversity was possibly underestimated. Repertoire sampling happened only post peak T cell response.

Remarks on this clone: As yet, its antigen is unknown.

Germline V gene data show CDR1 as MNHEY and CDR2 as SMNVEV (reference sequence). The CDR3 contains 13 residues. The V gene end was trimmed by 6 bases and the J gene end by 5 bases; junction bases not matched to a gene: 5. This chain connects TRBV27 to TRBJ1-1; TRBD1 agrees at 8 bases. This sample comprised peripheral blood, obtained on day 0 of MenACWY control vaccination. The receptor's source is an adult in good health. CDR3 nucleotides: TGTGCCAGCAGAAGGACAGGGAGGACTGAAGCTTTCTTT. Its translation: CASRRTGRTEAFF.